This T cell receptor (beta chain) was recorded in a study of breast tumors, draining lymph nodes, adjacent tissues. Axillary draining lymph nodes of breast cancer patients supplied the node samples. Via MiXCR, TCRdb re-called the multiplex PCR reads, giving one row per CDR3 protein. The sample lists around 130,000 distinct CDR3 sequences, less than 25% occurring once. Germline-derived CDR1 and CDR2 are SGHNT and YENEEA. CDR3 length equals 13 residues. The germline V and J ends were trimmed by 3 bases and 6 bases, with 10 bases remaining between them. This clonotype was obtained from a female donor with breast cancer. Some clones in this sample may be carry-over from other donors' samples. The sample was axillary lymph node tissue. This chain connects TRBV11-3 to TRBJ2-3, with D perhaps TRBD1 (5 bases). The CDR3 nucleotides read TGTGCCAGCAGCTTTGGGGCTAGGGATACGCAGTATTTT. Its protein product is CASSFGARDTQYF.